This T cell receptor (beta chain) was identified in a study of T cells in Graves' hyperthyroidism and ophthalmopathy. Study observations and caveats: Most thyroid-expanded clonotypes above 0.001 were also found in blood.

No ophthalmopathy progression within 18 months constituted stable Graves' hyperthyroidism. Those patients with uncontrolled infection, other autoimmune disease, pregnancy or lactation were excluded. Clinicians diagnosed patients from clinical symptoms, serum thyroxine and TRAb, thyroid ultrasound and orbital computed tomography. The CDR3 regions of TCR beta were amplified from RNA transcripts. The primer set for the first-round RT-PCR of the TCR CDR3 was HTBI. TCRdb re-called the multiplex PCR reads through MiXCR, storing one row per CDR3 protein. The sample contains about 580,000 distinct CDR3 sequences, around 46% of which appear only once. This clonotype showed up many times. The antigen remains undetermined. Germline V lookup: CDR1 MNHEY, CDR2 SVGEGT. V dropped 4 bases and J dropped 3; count of bases not matched to a gene: 5. CDR3 length: 18 residues.

The sample comprised peripheral blood or thyroid tissue (not recorded which). The TCR originated in a woman under 30 with Graves' hyperthyroidism. The rearrangement uses TRBV6-2 or TRBV6-3 and TRBJ2-6, with 14 bases fitting TRBD2. CDR3 in DNA: TGTGCCAGCAGTTGGACTAGCGGGAGGCTGGATGGGGCCAACGTCCTGACTTTC. It translates to CASSWTSGRLDGANVLTF.